The 20 T cell receptor beta chains presented below share a single source sample, sequenced in a study of cytomegalovirus exposure and HLA in healthy donors. Sequenced by immunoSEQ multiplex PCR; TCRdb stores in-frame clones only, minus some. The repertoire holds about 79,000 clones, with approximately 93% as singletons. The sequenced sample consisted of PBMCs. The receptors were gathered from a young woman in good health and CMV-seronegative.

The chain recombines TRBV19 with TRBJ2-5; TRBD2 agrees at 15 bases. The CDR3 spans 20 residues. V shed 4 bases, J shed 1 base, and the junction held 13 bases outside the gene matches. Germline loops: CDR1 LNHDA, CDR2 SQIVND (reference sequence). The CDR3 sequence: CASSRKGPGTSGGPQETQYF. The CDR3 DNA follows: TGTGCCAGTAGTAGGAAAGGGCCCGGGACTAGCGGGGGGCCCCAAGAGACCCAGTACTTC.

The rearrangement uses TRBV7-3 and TRBJ2-2; D remains unclear. The CDR3 runs 12 residues. The V end was cut by 5 bases, the J end by 6 bases, with 7 bases between. Germline V gives CDR1 SGHTA, CDR2 FQGTGA. The CDR3 sequence is CASSHGAGELFF. CDR3 bases: TGTGCCAGCAGCCATGGAGCCGGGGAGCTGTTTTTT.

The chain has TRBV19 and TRBJ2-7, with TRBD2 matching over 14 bases. Germline loops: CDR1 LNHDA, CDR2 SQIVND (reference sequence). Unmatched junction bases numbered 9, after V lost 9 bases and J lost 5 bases. The CDR3 sequence is 15 residues long. The CDR3 loop reads CASRGTSGRYHEQYF. The CDR3 bases are TGTGCCAGCCGTGGGACTAGCGGGAGATACCACGAGCAGTACTTC.

The chain uses TRBV7-9 and TRBJ1-2; no reliable D call. Per the germline V gene, CDR1 is SEHNR and CDR2 is FQNEAQ (reference sequence). The germline V and J ends were trimmed by 1 base and 10 bases, with 13 bases remaining between them. The CDR3 is 13 amino acids. This CDR3 reads CASSLEFHHNYTF. DNA of the CDR3: TGTGCCAGCAGCTTAGAATTCCATCACAACTACACCTTC. The variable domain in full, completed from reference TRBV7-9 and TRBJ1-2, reads DTGVSQNPRHKITKRGQNVTFRCDPISEHNRLYWYRQTLGQGPEFLTYFQNEAQLEKSRLLSDRFSAERPKGSFSTLEIQRTEQGDSAMYLCASSLEFHHNYTFGSGTRLTVV.

V and J are TRBV6-5 and TRBJ1-2, with D uncertain. This CDR3 is built from 14 residues. Germline V lookup: CDR1 MNHEY, CDR2 SVGAGI. The V end lost 8 bases, the J end lost 4 bases, and 17 bases lay between the germline ends. The CDR3 sequence is CASREWSDLYGYTF. For the CDR3, the DNA is TGTGCCAGCCGAGAGTGGAGTGACCTCTATGGCTACACCTTC.

The chain couples TRBV28 to TRBJ1-4; D may be TRBD1 (6 bases). V lost 8 bases and J lost 6, with 10 bases in between. Germline V gives CDR1 MDHEN, CDR2 SYDVKM. The CDR3 has 12 amino acids. The CDR3 sequence: CASQAGDEKLFF. For the CDR3, the DNA is TGTGCCAGCCAGGCAGGGGATGAAAAACTGTTTTTT.

CDR3 nucleotides: TGTGCCAGCAGTTTGGTCGCTCCGACAGACCATGAAAAACTGTTTTTT. The encoded protein is CASSLVAPTDHEKLFF. The rearrangement joins TRBV28 to TRBJ1-4, with a weak D call TRBD1 (5 bases). With 3 bases removed from V and 6 bases from J, the gap between germline ends came to 17 bases. Germline V lookup: CDR1 MDHEN, CDR2 SYDVKM. CDR3 length: 16 amino acids. The complete variable domain, with remaining parts taken from reference TRBV28 and TRBJ1-4, reads DVKVTQSSRYLVKRTGEKVFLECVQDMDHENMFWYRQDPGLGLRLIYFSYDVKMKEKGDIPEGYSVSREKKERFSLILESASTNQTSMYLCASSLVAPTDHEKLFFGSGTQLSVL.

The V gene is TRBV4-1, the J gene TRBJ1-2; 10 nucleotides agree with TRBD1. The length of the CDR3 is 18 residues. The ends lost 2 bases at V and 2 bases at J; junction bases unmatched: 11. Germline lookup yields CDR1 MGHRA and CDR2 YSYEKL. CDR3 in amino acids: CASSQNRDRGHLNYGYTF. The DNA of the CDR3 is TGCGCCAGCAGCCAAAACCGGGACAGGGGACATTTAAACTATGGCTACACCTTC.

This clone occurred once. The chain uses TRBV27 and TRBJ1-6, with 7 positions matching TRBD1. This CDR3 comprises 17 residues. The V and J ends lost 5 bases and 6 bases, in that order; junction bases with no gene match: 13. From germline, CDR1 is MNHEY and CDR2 SMNVEV (reference sequence). DNA for the CDR3: TGTGCCAGCAGTATTACAGGGGTTTGGGCTTTTAATTCACCCCTCCACTTT. Protein product: CASSITGVWAFNSPLHF.

The rearrangement joins TRBV6-5 to TRBJ2-2; D is possibly TRBD1 (6 bases). Trimming removed 2 bases at V and 6 bases at J, with 16 bases between. Germline V gives CDR1 MNHEY, CDR2 SVGAGI. CDR3 length: 16 residues. This CDR3 reads CASSYPLTGSAGELFF. The DNA of the CDR3 is TGTGCCAGCAGTTACCCCCTCACAGGGTCGGCCGGGGAGCTGTTTTTT.

V usage is TRBV28 and J usage is TRBJ2-7; 7 bases are shared with TRBD2. V was pared by 2 bases and J by 4 bases, with 5 bases of the junction left unmatched. Germline CDR1 reads MDHEN; CDR2 reads SYDVKM. The CDR3 covers 14 residues. The CDR3 coding sequence is TGTGCCAGCAGTTTAAATAGCGGGCCGTACGAGCAGTACTTC. This sequence encodes CASSLNSGPYEQYF.

This chain links TRBV7-2 with TRBJ2-1, with TRBD1 matching over 7 bases. This CDR3 spans 15 amino acids. V gave up 2 bases and J gave up 9 bases; unmatched junction bases: 10. CDR1 is SGHTA and CDR2 is FQGNSA in the germline V gene. CDR3 nucleotide sequence: TGTGCCAGCAGCTTACCCCAGGGGGTAGCCTTTGAGCAGTTCTTC. Translating it yields CASSLPQGVAFEQFF. The variable domain in full, completed from reference TRBV7-2 and TRBJ2-1, reads GAGVSQSPSNKVTEKGKDVELRCDPISGHTALYWYRQSLGQGLEFLIYFQGNSAPDKSGLPSDRFSAERTGGSVSTLTIQRTQQEDSAVYLCASSLPQGVAFEQFFGPGTRLTVL.

The chain links TRBV30 to TRBJ2-7, with 7 bases lining up with TRBD2. CDR3 length: 14 amino acids. Germline lookup yields CDR1 GTSNPN and CDR2 SVGIG (reference sequence). J lost 1 base, V lost 2 bases, and 5 bases had no gene match. This CDR3 reads CAWSRSSGSYEQYF. Written as DNA, the CDR3 is TGTGCCTGGAGTCGTTCTAGCGGATCCTACGAGCAGTACTTC.

The chain recombines TRBV15 with TRBJ1-4; no firm D call. CDR3 length equals 13 residues. With 3 bases removed from V and 8 bases from J, the gap between germline ends came to 10 bases. Per germline, CDR1 LNHNV and CDR2 YYDKDF (reference sequence). CDR3 sequence: CATSRGPLEKLFF. CDR3 nucleotides: TGTGCCACCAGCAGGGGCCCTTTGGAAAAACTGTTTTTT.

This rearrangement joins TRBV5-4 to TRBJ1-3, with 8 bases aligning to TRBD1. V lost 4 bases and J lost 0; bases outside the gene matches: 9. Germline loops: CDR1 SGHNT, CDR2 YYREEE (reference sequence). The CDR3 has 17 amino acids. The CDR3 region has the DNA TGTGCCAGCAGCCCCCTCAGGGGGCCTGACTCTGGAAACACCATATATTTT. The encoded protein is CASSPLRGPDSGNTIYF.

This sequence joins TRBV9 and TRBJ2-1; 14 bases agree with TRBD2. With 2 bases clipped from V and 7 bases from J, the junction kept 5 bases outside the gene matches. Germline values: CDR1 SGDLS, CDR2 YYNGEE. This CDR3 is built from 16 residues. This CDR3 reads CASSVTTSGRGNEQFF. In DNA form, the CDR3 reads TGTGCCAGCAGCGTGACGACTAGCGGGAGGGGGAATGAGCAGTTCTTC. The full variable domain, with the rest looked up from reference TRBV9 and TRBJ2-1, is DSGVTQTPKHLITATGQRVTLRCSPRSGDLSVYWYQQSLDQGLQFLIQYYNGEERAKGNILERFSAQQFPDLHSELNLSSLELGDSALYFCASSVTTSGRGNEQFFGPGTRLTVL.

The chain carries TRBV5-1 and TRBJ2-3, with 8 bases that match TRBD1. The CDR3 runs 16 residues. Germline-derived CDR1 and CDR2 are SGHRS and YFSETQ. Trimming cost V 4 bases and J 4 bases; bases outside gene matches: 11. For the CDR3, the DNA is TGCGCCAGCAGCCTCGACAGGGGTACCGTCGCAGATACGCAGTATTTT. It is translated as CASSLDRGTVADTQYF.

This clone was observed a few times. V and J are TRBV7-9 and TRBJ2-1, with TRBD2 matching 7 bases. Unmatched junction bases numbered 8, after V lost 8 bases and J lost 4 bases. CDR1 and CDR2 from the germline V gene are SEHNR and FQNEAQ (reference sequence). The CDR3 spans 14 residues. CDR3: CASVVSGAYNEQFF. The CDR3 nucleotides read TGTGCCAGCGTGGTGAGCGGGGCGTACAATGAGCAGTTCTTC.

CDR3 residues: CASSSPGGAGGELFF. In nucleotides, the CDR3 is TGTGCCAGCAGCTCACCAGGGGGCGCAGGCGGGGAGCTGTTTTTT. The gene calls are TRBV7-6 and TRBJ2-2; 8 nucleotides line up with TRBD1. The CDR3 is 15 amino acids. CDR1 is SGHVS, CDR2 FNYEAQ, per germline. The J segment lost 7 bases and the V segment lost 4 bases, leaving 8 bases of the junction unmatched.

The genes are TRBV9 and TRBJ2-1; no firm D call. Trimming stripped 6 bases from V and 5 bases from J, with 15 bases between. The CDR3 covers 14 residues. CDR1 is SGDLS, CDR2 YYNGEE, per germline. CDR3 sequence reads: CASNRGEGDNEQFF. CDR3 DNA: TGTGCCAGCAACCGAGGAGAAGGCGACAATGAGCAGTTCTTC.